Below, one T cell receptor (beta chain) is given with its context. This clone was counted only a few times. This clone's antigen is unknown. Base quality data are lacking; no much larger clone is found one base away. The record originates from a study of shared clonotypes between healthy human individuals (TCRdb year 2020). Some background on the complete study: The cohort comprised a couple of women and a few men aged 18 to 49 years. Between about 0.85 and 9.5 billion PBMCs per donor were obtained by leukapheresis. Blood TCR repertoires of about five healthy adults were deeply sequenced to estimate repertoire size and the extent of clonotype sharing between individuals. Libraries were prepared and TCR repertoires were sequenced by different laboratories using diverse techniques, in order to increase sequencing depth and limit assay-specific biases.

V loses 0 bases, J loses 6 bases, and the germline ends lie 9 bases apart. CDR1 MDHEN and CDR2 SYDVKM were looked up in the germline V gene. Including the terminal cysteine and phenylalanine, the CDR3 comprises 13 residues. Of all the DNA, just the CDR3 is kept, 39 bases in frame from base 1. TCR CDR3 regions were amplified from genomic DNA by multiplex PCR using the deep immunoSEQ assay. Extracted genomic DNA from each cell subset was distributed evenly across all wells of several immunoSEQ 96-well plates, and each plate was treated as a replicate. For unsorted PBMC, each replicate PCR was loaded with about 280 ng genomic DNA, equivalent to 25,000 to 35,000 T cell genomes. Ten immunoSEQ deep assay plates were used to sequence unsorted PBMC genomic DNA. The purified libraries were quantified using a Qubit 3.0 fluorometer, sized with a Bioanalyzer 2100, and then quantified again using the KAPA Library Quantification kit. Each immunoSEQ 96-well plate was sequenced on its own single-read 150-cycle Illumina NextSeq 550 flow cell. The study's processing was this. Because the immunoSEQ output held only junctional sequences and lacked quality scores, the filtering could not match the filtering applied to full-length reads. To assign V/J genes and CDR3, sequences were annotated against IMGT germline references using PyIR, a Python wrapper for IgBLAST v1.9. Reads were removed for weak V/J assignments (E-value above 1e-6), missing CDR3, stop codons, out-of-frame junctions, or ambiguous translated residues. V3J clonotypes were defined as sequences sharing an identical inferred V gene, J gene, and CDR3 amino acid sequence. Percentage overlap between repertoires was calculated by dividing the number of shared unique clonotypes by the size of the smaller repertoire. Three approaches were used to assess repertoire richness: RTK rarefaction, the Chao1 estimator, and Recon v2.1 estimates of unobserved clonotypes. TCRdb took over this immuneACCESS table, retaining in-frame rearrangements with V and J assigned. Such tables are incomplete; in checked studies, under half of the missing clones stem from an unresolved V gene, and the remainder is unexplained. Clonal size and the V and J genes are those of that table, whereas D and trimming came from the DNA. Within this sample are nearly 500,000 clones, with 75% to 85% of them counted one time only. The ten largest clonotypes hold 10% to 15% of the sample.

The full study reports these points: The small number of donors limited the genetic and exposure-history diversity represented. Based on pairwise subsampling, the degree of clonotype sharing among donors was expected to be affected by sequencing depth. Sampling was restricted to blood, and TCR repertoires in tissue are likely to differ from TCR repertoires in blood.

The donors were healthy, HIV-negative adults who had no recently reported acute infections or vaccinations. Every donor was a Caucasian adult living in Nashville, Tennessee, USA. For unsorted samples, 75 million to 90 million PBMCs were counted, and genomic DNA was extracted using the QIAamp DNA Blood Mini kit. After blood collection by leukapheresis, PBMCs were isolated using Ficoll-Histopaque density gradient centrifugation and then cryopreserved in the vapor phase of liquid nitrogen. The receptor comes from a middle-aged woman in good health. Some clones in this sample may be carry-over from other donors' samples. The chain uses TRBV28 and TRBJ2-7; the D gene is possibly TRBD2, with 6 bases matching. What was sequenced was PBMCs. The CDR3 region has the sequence CASSLWEGSEQYF. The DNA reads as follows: TGTGCCAGCAGTTTATGGGAGGGCAGCGAGCAGTACTTC. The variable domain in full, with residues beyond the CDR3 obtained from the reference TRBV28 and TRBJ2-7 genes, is DVKVTQSSRYLVKRTGEKVFLECVQDMDHENMFWYRQDPGLGLRLIYFSYDVKMKEKGDIPEGYSVSREKKERFSLILESASTNQTSMYLCASSLWEGSEQYFGPGTRLTVT.